What follows are 20 T cell receptor beta chains derived from one specimen sequenced in a study of stem cell transplantation in POMP-related autoinflammatory disease (dated by TCRdb to the early 2020s). Libraries were made using the immunoSEQ multiplex PCR assay. The clones in this table, taken by TCRdb from immuneACCESS, are in-frame only. Not every clone is retained; where verified, under half of the shortfall comes from an unresolved V gene, and the cause of the rest is unknown. The sample includes roughly 28,000 clones, with approximately 85% observed a single time. Of the sample, around 2.5% falls within the top ten clones. What the time point label conveys for this sample: before hematopoietic stem cell transplant. The sample in question was CD4+ T cells from PBMCs, obtained before stem cell transplantation. Receptor source: a human donor with POMP-related autoinflammation and immune dysregulation (PRAID).

The V call is TRBV28, the J call TRBJ2-7, with D maybe TRBD1 (6 bases). Trimming cost V 9 bases and J 4 bases, with 37 bases left between them. This CDR3 has 20 amino acids. Germline CDR1 and CDR2: MDHEN and SYDVKM. CDR3 protein: CASTAYWPIDARQAQYEQYF. The CDR3 DNA sequence: TGTGCCAGTACAGCCTATTGGCCTATTGATGCCCGACAGGCCCAATACGAGCAGTACTTC. Full variable domain (remainder filled in from reference TRBV28 and TRBJ2-7): DVKVTQSSRYLVKRTGEKVFLECVQDMDHENMFWYRQDPGLGLRLIYFSYDVKMKEKGDIPEGYSVSREKKERFSLILESASTNQTSMYLCASTAYWPIDARQAQYEQYFGPGTRLTVT.

This clone was detected only a few times. This chain joins TRBV5-1 and TRBJ1-2; D is possibly TRBD1 (5 bases). The CDR3 length is 14 residues. Deletions cut 0 bases from V and 8 bases from J, with 14 bases between. Germline lookup yields CDR1 SGHRS and CDR2 YFSETQ. CDR3 region: CASSLASGTHGYTF. The CDR3 nucleotides read TGCGCCAGCAGCTTGGCCTCAGGGACTCACGGCTACACCTTC. The full variable domain, in which reference TRBV5-1 and TRBJ1-2 provide the parts outside the CDR3, is KAGVTQTPRYLIKTRGQQVTLSCSPISGHRSVSWYQQTPGQGLQFLFEYFSETQRNKGNFPGRFSGRQFSNSRSEMNVSTLELGDSALYLCASSLASGTHGYTFGSGTRLTVV.

The CDR3 nucleotides are TGCGCCAGCAGCTTGTGGGACTCTGGGGCCAACGTCCTGACTTTC. As protein: CASSLWDSGANVLTF. The chain couples TRBV5-1 to TRBJ2-6; D remains unclear. The CDR3 runs 15 residues. Trimming left V 1 base short and J 0 bases short, with 5 bases between. Per the germline V gene, CDR1 is SGHRS and CDR2 is YFSETQ. Drawing the rest from reference TRBV5-1 and TRBJ2-6, the complete variable domain is KAGVTQTPRYLIKTRGQQVTLSCSPISGHRSVSWYQQTPGQGLQFLFEYFSETQRNKGNFPGRFSGRQFSNSRSEMNVSTLELGDSALYLCASSLWDSGANVLTFGAGSRLTVL.

V is TRBV6-5 and J is TRBJ1-1, with a possible D match to TRBD1 (6 bases). V dropped 0 bases and J dropped 3 bases, with 11 bases sitting between them. CDR1 and CDR2 (germline): MNHEY, SVGAGI. The CDR3 loop spans 15 amino acids. CDR3 coding DNA: TGTGCCAGCAGTTACTCGTCGGGGGCCCACACTGAAGCTTTCTTT. Translated, it gives CASSYSSGAHTEAFF.

The J gene is TRBJ2-1, the V gene TRBV7-3; 7 bases are shared with TRBD2. CDR1 and CDR2 from the germline V gene are SGHTA and FQGTGA. V shed 0 bases, J shed 9 bases, and the junction held 8 bases outside the gene matches. The length of the CDR3 is 15 residues. The CDR3 coding sequence is TGTGCCAGCAGCTTAACTGTGGGAGGGCCGAGTGAGCAGTTCTTC. Amino acids: CASSLTVGGPSEQFF. Variable domain in full (rest from reference TRBV7-3 and TRBJ2-1): GAGVSQTPSNKVTEKGKYVELRCDPISGHTALYWYRQSLGQGPEFLIYFQGTGAADDSGLPNDRFFAVRPEGSVSTLKIQRTERGDSAVYLCASSLTVGGPSEQFFGPGTRLTVL.

The chain joins TRBV2 to TRBJ1-1, with D possibly matching TRBD1 (6 bases). Trimming took 5 bases from V and 1 from J, leaving 8 bases between them. The germline gives CDR1 SNHLY, CDR2 FYNNEI. The CDR3 is 13 amino acids. The CDR3 DNA reads TGTGCCAGCAGTAAGGACAGGAACACTGAAGCTTTCTTT. This gives the protein CASSKDRNTEAFF.

The chain links TRBV2 to TRBJ1-1; 10 bases are shared with TRBD1. The CDR3 consists of 14 residues. J gave up 6 bases and V 5 bases, and 6 bases lay outside the gene matches. Germline values: CDR1 SNHLY, CDR2 FYNNEI. Here the CDR3 reads CASSRDRGPPEAFF. The CDR3 DNA follows: TGTGCCAGCAGTAGGGACAGGGGACCCCCTGAAGCTTTCTTT.

The CDR3 protein is CASSPGIYNEQFF. DNA for the CDR3: TGTGCCAGCTCACCAGGAATCTACAATGAGCAGTTCTTC. V is TRBV18 and J is TRBJ2-1; D ambiguous. The CDR3 extends over 13 amino acids. CDR1 and CDR2 from the germline V gene are KGHSH and LQKENI. Trimming stripped 2 bases from V and 3 bases from J, with 5 bases between.

The chain has TRBV19 and TRBJ1-4; 7 nucleotides line up with TRBD1. Germline CDR1 LNHDA, CDR2 SQIVND (reference sequence). Losses at the gene ends were 8 bases for V and 7 bases for J; bases not matched to a gene: 13. The CDR3 spans 15 residues. This CDR3 reads CASQPYRGRGEKLFF. The CDR3 coding sequence is TGTGCCAGTCAACCCTACAGGGGTAGGGGTGAAAAACTGTTTTTT.

V is TRBV19 and J is TRBJ2-3; TRBD1 agrees at 8 bases. The V and J ends lost 2 bases and 2 bases, in that order; junction bases with no gene match: 6. CDR3 length: 16 amino acids. CDR1 is LNHDA and CDR2 is SQIVND in the germline V gene (reference sequence). The DNA of the CDR3 is TGTGCCAGTAGTATAAGGGGACAGGCCCCCACAGATACGCAGTATTTT. It specifies CASSIRGQAPTDTQYF.

The chain recombines TRBV28 with TRBJ2-7; D perhaps matches TRBD2 (5 bases). The CDR3 length is 14 residues. The germline V and J ends were trimmed by 8 bases and 1 base, with 15 bases remaining between them. Germline V gene lookup returns CDR1 MDHEN and CDR2 SYDVKM. The CDR3 nucleotides read TGTGCCAGCGCACCTCATAGCGCATCCTACGAGCAGTACTTC. It encodes CASAPHSASYEQYF.

The rearrangement uses TRBV5-1 and TRBJ2-5; TRBD2 aligns across 8 bases. V trimming: 5 bases; J trimming: 2 bases; junction bases outside the gene matches: 5. The CDR3 contains 14 residues. CDR1 and CDR2 (germline): SGHRS, YFSETQ. CDR3 nucleotides: TGCGCCAGCAGTAGGGGACTAGTTCAAGAGACCCAGTACTTC. It codes for CASSRGLVQETQYF.

The chain carries TRBV18 and TRBJ2-1; TRBD2 aligns across 11 bases. The CDR3 length is 16 residues. Losses at the gene ends were 4 bases for V and 1 base for J; bases not matched to a gene: 3. Germline CDR1 is KGHSH and CDR2 is LQKENI. CDR3 loop: CASSLLAGGSYNEQFF. DNA of the CDR3: TGTGCCAGCTCACTTCTAGCGGGAGGTTCCTACAATGAGCAGTTCTTC. The whole variable domain, remainder taken from reference TRBV18 and TRBJ2-1, is NAGVMQNPRHLVRRRGQEARLRCSPMKGHSHVYWYRQLPEEGLKFMVYLQKENIIDESGMPKERFSAEFPKEGPSILRIQQVVRGDSAAYFCASSLLAGGSYNEQFFGPGTRLTVL.

The chain is built from TRBV9 and TRBJ2-2, with TRBD2 identical over 10 bases. V dropped 0 bases and J dropped 2; count of bases not matched to a gene: 4. This CDR3 spans 17 amino acids. Germline assignment: CDR1 SGDLS and CDR2 YYNGEE. The CDR3 loop is CASSVAGLAANTGELFF. Here the CDR3 DNA reads TGTGCCAGCAGCGTAGCCGGACTAGCGGCAAACACCGGGGAGCTGTTTTTT.

The rearrangement links TRBV5-4 to TRBJ2-2, with 8 bases that match TRBD1. Germline values: CDR1 SGHNT, CDR2 YYREEE (reference sequence). J gave up 4 bases and V 2 bases, and 7 bases lay outside the gene matches. CDR3 length: 16 residues. The CDR3 region is CASSLTGQGGTGELFF. The CDR3 DNA reads as TGTGCCAGCAGCTTAACAGGACAGGGTGGCACCGGGGAGCTGTTTTTT.

This chain connects TRBV28 to TRBJ1-3, with D unresolved. Germline CDR1 MDHEN, CDR2 SYDVKM. Deletions cut 9 bases from V and 2 bases from J, with 11 bases between. This CDR3 has 13 amino acids. The CDR3 nucleotides read TGTGCCAGTGAGACTTCCCCTGGAAACACCATATATTTT. Amino acid sequence: CASETSPGNTIYF.

The genes are TRBV18 and TRBJ2-5; D ambiguous. The CDR3 loop spans 14 amino acids. Germline V gene sequence: CDR1 KGHSH, CDR2 LQKENI. V was clipped by 4 bases and J by 2 bases, with 11 bases between them. In nucleotides, the CDR3 is TGTGCCAGCTCACTGAGCTATGAACAAGAGACCCAGTACTTC. It yields the protein CASSLSYEQETQYF.

The chain has TRBV30 and TRBJ1-3; no reliable D call. The CDR3 runs to 14 residues. Trimming removed 1 base at V and 0 bases at J, with 7 bases between. From germline, CDR1 is GTSNPN and CDR2 SVGIG (reference sequence). For the CDR3, the DNA is TGTGCCTGGAGTGCTCTCTCCTCTGGAAACACCATATATTTT. This encodes CAWSALSSGNTIYF.

The chain recombines TRBV5-1 with TRBJ2-1; 8 bases align to TRBD1. Trimming cost V 0 bases and J 4 bases; bases outside gene matches: 0. Germline lookup yields CDR1 SGHRS and CDR2 YFSETQ. The CDR3 has 14 amino acids. DNA of the CDR3: TGCGCCAGCAGCTTGGGACAGGGGTACAATGAGCAGTTCTTC. Encoded protein: CASSLGQGYNEQFF.

The chain recombines TRBV29-1 with TRBJ1-2; TRBD1 matches 8 bases. Germline CDR1 is SQVTM and CDR2 is ANQGSEA. The V gene end was trimmed by 4 bases and the J gene end by 9 bases; junction bases not matched to a gene: 10. CDR3 length: 13 amino acids. The CDR3: CSVGVRTGSRYTF. The CDR3 DNA is TGCAGCGTTGGGGTCCGGACAGGGAGTCGCTACACCTTC.